What follows are 6 T cell receptor beta chains derived from one specimen sequenced in a study of CD8 T cells in Susac syndrome. When the RNA was reverse transcribed, random hexamers were used with an input of roughly 0.5 to 1 ug. Via MiXCR, TCRdb re-called the immunoSEQ multiplex PCR reads, giving one row per CDR3 protein. The table includes some 180,000 distinct CDR3 sequences, about 95% detected once. Material: CD4+ T cells from PBMCs. Receptors originate from a human donor in good health.

CDR3 nucleotide sequence: TGCAGTGCTTCGACGGTAGCCAAAAACATTCAGTACTTC. Its protein product is CSASTVAKNIQYF. The chain employs TRBV20-1 and TRBJ2-4; D not resolved. The CDR3 runs to 13 residues. V lost 5 bases to trimming and J lost 0 bases, with 8 bases between them. Germline-derived CDR1 and CDR2 are DFQATT and SNEGSKA (reference sequence).

This rearrangement joins TRBV29-1 to TRBJ1-2; D is unresolved. The CDR3 contains 14 residues. V shed 6 bases and J shed 4 bases, with 18 bases lying between them. Germline V gives CDR1 SQVTM, CDR2 ANQGSEA. The CDR3 loop is CSVYPGPPTYGYTF. CDR3 sequence (DNA): TGCAGCGTCTACCCGGGCCCGCCCACCTATGGCTACACCTTC.

The CDR3 here is CSARRPGGPHNEQFF. As DNA, the CDR3 is TGCAGTGCTAGACGTCCGGGAGGGCCCCACAATGAGCAGTTCTTC. The chain is built from TRBV20-1 and TRBJ2-1; TRBD2 aligns across 8 bases. Per the germline V gene, CDR1 is DFQATT and CDR2 is SNEGSKA (reference sequence). V lost 2 bases to trimming and J lost 5 bases; unmatched junction nucleotides: 8. This CDR3 has 15 amino acids.

The chain combines TRBV29-1 with TRBJ1-1; 8 positions match TRBD1. Losses at the gene ends were 4 bases for V and 1 base for J; bases not matched to a gene: 2. Germline CDR1 SQVTM, CDR2 ANQGSEA. The CDR3 totals 13 residues. This CDR3 is CSVGTGWNTEAFF. CDR3 nucleotides: TGCAGCGTTGGGACAGGGTGGAACACTGAAGCTTTCTTT.

This clonotype was observed once. CDR3 nucleotide sequence: TGCAGTGCTAGAGATCCCGGGCAGTCCTACGAGCAGTACTTC. Encoded protein: CSARDPGQSYEQYF. V gene TRBV20-1 combines with J gene TRBJ2-7; unclear D gene. The CDR3 consists of 14 residues. Germline V CDR1 and CDR2: DFQATT, SNEGSKA (reference sequence). With 0 bases removed from V and 1 base from J, the gap between germline ends came to 10 bases.

The rearrangement joins TRBV3-1 to TRBJ2-7, with TRBD1 as a possible D gene (5 bases). Germline lookup yields CDR1 LGHDT and CDR2 YNNKEL (reference sequence). The CDR3 sequence is 16 residues long. V was clipped by 4 bases and J by 2 bases, with 18 bases between them. The CDR3: CASSLNPQVTTYEQYF. DNA of the CDR3: TGTGCCAGCAGCCTTAACCCACAGGTTACTACCTACGAGCAGTACTTC.